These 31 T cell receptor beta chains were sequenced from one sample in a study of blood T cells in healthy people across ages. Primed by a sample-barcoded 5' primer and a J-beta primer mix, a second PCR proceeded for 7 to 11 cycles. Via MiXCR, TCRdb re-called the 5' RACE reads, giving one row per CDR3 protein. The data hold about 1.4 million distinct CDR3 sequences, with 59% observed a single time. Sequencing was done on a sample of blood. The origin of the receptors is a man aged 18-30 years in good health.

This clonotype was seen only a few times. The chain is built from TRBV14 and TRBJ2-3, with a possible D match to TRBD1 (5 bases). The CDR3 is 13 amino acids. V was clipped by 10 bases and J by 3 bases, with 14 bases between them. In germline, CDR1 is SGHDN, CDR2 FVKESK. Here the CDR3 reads CATGAWITDTQYF. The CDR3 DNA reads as TGTGCCACTGGGGCGTGGATTACAGATACGCAGTATTTT.

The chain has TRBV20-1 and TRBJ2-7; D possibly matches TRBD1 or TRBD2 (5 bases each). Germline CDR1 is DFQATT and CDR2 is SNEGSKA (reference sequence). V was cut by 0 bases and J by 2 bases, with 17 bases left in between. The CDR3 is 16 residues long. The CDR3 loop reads CSAREVARGPTYEQYF. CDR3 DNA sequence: TGCAGTGCTAGAGAGGTAGCCCGGGGCCCCACCTACGAGCAGTACTTC.

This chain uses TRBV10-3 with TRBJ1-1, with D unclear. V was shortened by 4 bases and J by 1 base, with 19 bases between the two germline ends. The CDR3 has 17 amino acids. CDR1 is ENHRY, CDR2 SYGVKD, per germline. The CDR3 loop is CAISGVAYPWGNTEAFF. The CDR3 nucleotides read TGTGCCATCAGTGGGGTAGCCTACCCCTGGGGGAACACTGAAGCTTTCTTT.

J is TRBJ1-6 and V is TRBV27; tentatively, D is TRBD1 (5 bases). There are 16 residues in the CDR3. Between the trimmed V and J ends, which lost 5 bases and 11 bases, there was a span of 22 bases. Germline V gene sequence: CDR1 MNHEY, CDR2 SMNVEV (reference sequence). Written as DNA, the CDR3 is TGTGCCAGCAGTGGAACCGGGACCCTCTATCCCCCACCCCTCCACTTT. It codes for CASSGTGTLYPPPLHF.

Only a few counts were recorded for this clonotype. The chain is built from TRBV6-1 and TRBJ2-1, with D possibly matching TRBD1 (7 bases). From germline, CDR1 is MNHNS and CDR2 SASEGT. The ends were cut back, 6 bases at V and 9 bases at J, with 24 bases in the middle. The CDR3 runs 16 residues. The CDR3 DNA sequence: TGTGCCAGCAGAAGGACCGGACAGGCAAACGGGGGTGAGCAGTTCTTC. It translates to CASRRTGQANGGEQFF.

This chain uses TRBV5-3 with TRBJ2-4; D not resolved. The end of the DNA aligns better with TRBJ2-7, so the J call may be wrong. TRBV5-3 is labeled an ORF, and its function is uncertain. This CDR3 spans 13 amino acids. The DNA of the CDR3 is TGTGCCAGAAGCTTGAGAGGATGCTACGAGCAGTACTTC. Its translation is CARSLRGCYEQYF.

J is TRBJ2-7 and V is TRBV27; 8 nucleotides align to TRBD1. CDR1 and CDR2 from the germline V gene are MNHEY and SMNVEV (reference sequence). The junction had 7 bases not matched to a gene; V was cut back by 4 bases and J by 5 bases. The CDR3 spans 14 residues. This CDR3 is CASSSYRGDHEQYF. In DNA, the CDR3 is TGTGCCAGCAGTTCATACAGGGGGGACCACGAGCAGTACTTC.

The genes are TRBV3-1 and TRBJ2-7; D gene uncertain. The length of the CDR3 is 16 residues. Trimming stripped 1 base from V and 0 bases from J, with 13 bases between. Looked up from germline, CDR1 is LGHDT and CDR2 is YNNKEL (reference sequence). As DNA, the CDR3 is TGTGCCAGCAGCCAAGGATGGGGTGAATCCTCCTACGAGCAGTACTTC. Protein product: CASSQGWGESSYEQYF.

The DNA of the CDR3 is TGCGCCAGCAAAGGCGGGGGCCGAACCACAGATACGCAGTATTTT. This codes for CASKGGGRTTDTQYF. The chain has TRBV5-1 and TRBJ2-3; D may be TRBD2 (7 bases). The germline gives CDR1 SGHRS, CDR2 YFSETQ. This CDR3 is 15 amino acids long. The V end was cut by 6 bases, the J end by 2 bases, with 16 bases between.

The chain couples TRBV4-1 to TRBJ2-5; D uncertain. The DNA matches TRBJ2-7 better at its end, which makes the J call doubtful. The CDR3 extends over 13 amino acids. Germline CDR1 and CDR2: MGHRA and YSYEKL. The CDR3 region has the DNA TGCGCCAGCAGCCACCCAGCTCAGTACGAGCAGTACTTC. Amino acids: CASSHPAQYEQYF.

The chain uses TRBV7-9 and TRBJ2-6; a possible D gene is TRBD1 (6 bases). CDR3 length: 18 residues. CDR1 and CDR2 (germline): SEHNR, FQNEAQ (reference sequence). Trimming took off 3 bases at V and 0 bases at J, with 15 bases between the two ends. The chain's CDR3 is CASSFLRGQLSGANVLTF. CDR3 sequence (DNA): TGTGCCAGCAGCTTTCTAAGGGGACAACTCTCTGGGGCCAACGTCCTGACTTTC.

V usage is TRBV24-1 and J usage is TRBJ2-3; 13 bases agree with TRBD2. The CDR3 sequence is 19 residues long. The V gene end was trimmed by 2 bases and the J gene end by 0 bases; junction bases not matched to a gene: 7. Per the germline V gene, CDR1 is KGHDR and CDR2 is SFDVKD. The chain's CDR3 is CATSDSGLAGPSSTDTQYF. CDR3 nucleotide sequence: TGTGCCACCAGTGATTCGGGACTAGCGGGACCTTCTAGCACAGATACGCAGTATTTT.

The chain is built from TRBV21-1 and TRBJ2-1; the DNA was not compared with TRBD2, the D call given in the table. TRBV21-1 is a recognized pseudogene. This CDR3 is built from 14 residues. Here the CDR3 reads CASSMAGGVNEQFF. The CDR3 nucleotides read TGTGCCAGCAGCATGGCCGGCGGGGTCAATGAGCAGTTCTTC.

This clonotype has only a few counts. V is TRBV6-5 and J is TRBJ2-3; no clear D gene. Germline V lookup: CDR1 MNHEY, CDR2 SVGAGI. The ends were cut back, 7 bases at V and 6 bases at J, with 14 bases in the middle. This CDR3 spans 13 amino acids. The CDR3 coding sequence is TGTGCCAGCACCGATCCTATAGGGGATACGCAGTATTTT. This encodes CASTDPIGDTQYF.

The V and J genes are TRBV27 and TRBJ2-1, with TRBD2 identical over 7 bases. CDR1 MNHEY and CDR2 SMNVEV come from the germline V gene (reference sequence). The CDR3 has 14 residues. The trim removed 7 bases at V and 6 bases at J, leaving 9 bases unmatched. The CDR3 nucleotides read TGTGCCAGCAATGCTGGAACTAGCGTCAATGAGCAGTTCTTC. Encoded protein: CASNAGTSVNEQFF.

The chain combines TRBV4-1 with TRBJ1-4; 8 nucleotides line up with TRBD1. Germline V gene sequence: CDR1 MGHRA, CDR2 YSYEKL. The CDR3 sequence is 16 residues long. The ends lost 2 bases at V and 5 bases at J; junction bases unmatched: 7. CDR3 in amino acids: CASSQPLRGRNEKLFF. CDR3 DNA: TGCGCCAGCAGCCAACCTCTCAGGGGGCGAAATGAAAAACTGTTTTTT.

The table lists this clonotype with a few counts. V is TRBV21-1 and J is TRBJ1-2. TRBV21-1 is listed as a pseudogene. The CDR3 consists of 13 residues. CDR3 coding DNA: TGTGCCAGCAGCAAATCAGGATGGGATGGCTACACCTTC. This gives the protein CASSKSGWDGYTF.

The CDR3 DNA reads TGTGCCAGCAGTTTTAGTGCAGGGCTGAACACTGAAGCTTTCTTT. Encoded protein: CASSFSAGLNTEAFF. This chain joins TRBV12-3 or TRBV12-4 and TRBJ1-1; D is perhaps TRBD1 (5 bases). This CDR3 has 15 residues. V was trimmed by 3 bases and J by 0 bases, leaving 11 bases between them.

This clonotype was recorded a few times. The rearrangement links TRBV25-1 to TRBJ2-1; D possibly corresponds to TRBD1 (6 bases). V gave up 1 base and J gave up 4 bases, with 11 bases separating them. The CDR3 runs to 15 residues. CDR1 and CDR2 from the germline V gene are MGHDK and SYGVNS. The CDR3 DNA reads TGTGCCAGCAGTGAATTTAAGGGGGAGTACAATGAGCAGTTCTTC. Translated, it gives CASSEFKGEYNEQFF.

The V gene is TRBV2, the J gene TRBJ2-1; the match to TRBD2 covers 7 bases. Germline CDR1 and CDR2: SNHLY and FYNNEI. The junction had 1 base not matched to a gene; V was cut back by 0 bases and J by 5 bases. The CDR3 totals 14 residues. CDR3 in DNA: TGTGCCAGCAGTGAAGCCGGGACTAACAATGAGCAGTTCTTC. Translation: CASSEAGTNNEQFF. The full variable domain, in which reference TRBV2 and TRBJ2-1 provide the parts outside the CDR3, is EPEVTQTPSHQVTQMGQEVILRCVPISNHLYFYWYRQILGQKVEFLVSFYNNEISEKSEIFDDQFSVERPDGSNFTLKIRSTKLEDSAMYFCASSEAGTNNEQFFGPGTRLTVL.

CDR3 sequence: CSATPWAPGSYEQYF. CDR3 DNA: TGCAGTGCTACCCCCTGGGCTCCTGGGTCCTACGAGCAGTACTTC. The V and J genes are TRBV20-1 and TRBJ2-7; D is undetermined. Trimming stripped 4 bases from V and 1 base from J, with 17 bases between. The CDR3 runs 15 residues. CDR1 DFQATT and CDR2 SNEGSKA come from the germline V gene (reference sequence).

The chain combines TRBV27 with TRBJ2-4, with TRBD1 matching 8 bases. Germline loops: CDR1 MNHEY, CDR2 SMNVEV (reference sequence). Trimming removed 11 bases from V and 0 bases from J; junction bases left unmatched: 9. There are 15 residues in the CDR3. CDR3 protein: CAVGQAGTAKNIQYF. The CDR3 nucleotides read TGTGCCGTGGGACAGGCTGGGACAGCCAAAAACATTCAGTACTTC.

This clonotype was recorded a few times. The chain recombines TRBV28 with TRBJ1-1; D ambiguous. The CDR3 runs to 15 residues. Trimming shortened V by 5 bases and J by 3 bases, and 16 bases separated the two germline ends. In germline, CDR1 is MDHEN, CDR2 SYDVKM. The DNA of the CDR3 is TGTGCCAGCAGTGCCTACTCGGTTGGGGACACTGAAGCTTTCTTT. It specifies CASSAYSVGDTEAFF.

The DNA for the CDR3 is TGTGCCAGCAGCCCCCCGGGGAGGGGACAAAGGGCTTTCTTT. This translates into CASSPPGRGQRAFF. The V gene is TRBV14, the J gene TRBJ1-1, with D maybe TRBD1 (6 bases). There are 14 residues in the CDR3. Trimming cost V 4 bases and J 11 bases, with 20 bases left between them. Germline CDR1 reads SGHDN; CDR2 reads FVKESK. The full variable domain, its missing parts supplied by reference TRBV14 and TRBJ1-1, is EAGVTQFPSHSVIEKGQTVTLRCDPISGHDNLYWYRRVMGKEIKFLLHFVKESKQDESGMPNNRFLAERTGGTYSTLKVQPAELEDSGVYFCASSPPGRGQRAFFGQGTRLTVV.

CDR3 residues: CASSFFGPSTDTQYF. In DNA, the CDR3 is TGTGCCAGCAGTTTTTTTGGTCCTAGCACAGATACGCAGTATTTT. The chain recombines TRBV27 with TRBJ2-3; D uncertain. The V end lost 3 bases, the J end lost 0 bases, and 10 bases lay between the germline ends. The CDR3 length is 15 residues. Germline CDR1 is MNHEY and CDR2 is SMNVEV (reference sequence).

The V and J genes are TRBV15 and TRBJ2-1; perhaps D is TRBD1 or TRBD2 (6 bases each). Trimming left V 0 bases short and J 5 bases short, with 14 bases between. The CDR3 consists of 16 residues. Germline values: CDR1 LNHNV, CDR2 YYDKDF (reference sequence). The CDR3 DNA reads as TGTGCCACCAGCAGAGACCACCGGGGGCAGAACAATGAGCAGTTCTTC. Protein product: CATSRDHRGQNNEQFF.

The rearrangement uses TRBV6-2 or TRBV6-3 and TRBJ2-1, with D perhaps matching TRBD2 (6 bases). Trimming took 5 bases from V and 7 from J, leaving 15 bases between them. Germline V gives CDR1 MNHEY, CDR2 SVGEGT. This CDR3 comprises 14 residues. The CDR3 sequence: CASSRLEGNNEQFF. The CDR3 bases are TGTGCCAGCAGTCGACTAGAGGGTAATAATGAGCAGTTCTTC.

CDR3 bases: TGTGCCAGCAGCTTAGAGGAGGGGACGGATGGCTACACCTTC. It translates to CASSLEEGTDGYTF. This sequence joins TRBV7-6 and TRBJ1-2; a possible D gene is TRBD1 (5 bases). Germline CDR1 SGHVS, CDR2 FNYEAQ. V was clipped by 1 base and J by 6 bases, with 12 bases between them. The CDR3 is 14 amino acids.

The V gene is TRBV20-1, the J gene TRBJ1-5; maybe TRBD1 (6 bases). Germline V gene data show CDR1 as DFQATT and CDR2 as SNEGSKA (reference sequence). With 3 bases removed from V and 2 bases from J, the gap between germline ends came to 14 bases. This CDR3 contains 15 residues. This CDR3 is CSASMRGTGNQPQHF. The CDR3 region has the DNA TGCAGTGCTAGTATGAGGGGGACTGGCAATCAGCCCCAGCATTTT.

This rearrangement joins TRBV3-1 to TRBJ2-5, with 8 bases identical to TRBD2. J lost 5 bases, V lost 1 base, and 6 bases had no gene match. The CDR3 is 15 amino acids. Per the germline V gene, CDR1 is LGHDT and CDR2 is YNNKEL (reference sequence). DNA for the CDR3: TGTGCCAGCAGCCAAGGACTAGCGAAACAGGAGACCCAGTACTTC. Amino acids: CASSQGLAKQETQYF.

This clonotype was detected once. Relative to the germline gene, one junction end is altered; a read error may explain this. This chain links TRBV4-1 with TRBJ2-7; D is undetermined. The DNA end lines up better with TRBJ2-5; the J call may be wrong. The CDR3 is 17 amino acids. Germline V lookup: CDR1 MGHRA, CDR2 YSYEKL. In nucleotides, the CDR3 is TGCGCCGGCAGCCAAGGTCCTATAATAAGGATTCAGGAGACCCAGTACTTC. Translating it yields CAGSQGPIIRIQETQYF.